This T cell receptor beta chain was captured by sequencing in a study of T cell responses to AZD1222 COVID-19 vaccine. Study overall: The analysis combined second doses at about 4 or about 12 weeks.

Trimming removed 0 bases at V and 7 bases at J, with 9 bases between. The germline V gene has CDR1 SQVTM and CDR2 ANQGSEA. This CDR3 contains 12 residues. In the case of this clone: The antigen is unknown.

Regarding the study as a whole: Breadth and depth of Spike-specific TCRs rose after two AZD1222 doses. Only a handful of AZD1222 recipients, roughly six in all, had baseline seropositivity. Donors, mostly white British, included more females; clonal diversity was possibly underestimated.

Method: immunoSEQ multiplex PCR; TCRdb's copy keeps in-frame clones and lacks some. The sample carries 95,000 to 150,000 clones, 89% recorded once. This TCR derives from an adult in good health. V and J are TRBV29-1 and TRBJ1-2; a possible D gene is TRBD1 (5 bases). The input for sequencing was peripheral blood, taken on day 0 of AZD1222 vaccination. The DNA of the CDR3 is TGCAGCGTTGAAGATTTGGGACCTGGCTACACCTTC. Residues: CSVEDLGPGYTF.